The T cell receptor beta chain described here comes from a study of blood T cell repertoires in COVID-19. This clone has a handful of counts. Sequenced by immunoSEQ multiplex PCR; TCRdb stores in-frame clones only, minus some. The repertoire has more than 150,000 clones, roughly three quarters of them found once; the top ten carry 14%. Per the germline V gene, CDR1 is SSHAT and CDR2 is FNYEAQ (reference sequence). This CDR3 is built from 17 residues. The junction had 9 bases not matched to a gene; V was cut back by 0 bases and J by 7 bases. This TCR was sampled from a man in his fifties or sixties who had been exposed to COVID-19. The source material was PBMCs or T cells enriched from blood (not recorded which). The V call is TRBV7-7, the J call TRBJ2-2; 9 bases map to TRBD2. The CDR3 coding sequence is TGTGCCAGCAGCTTAGCGGCTAGCGGGACCTCGGGCGGGGAGCTGTTTTTT. It codes for CASSLAASGTSGGELFF.